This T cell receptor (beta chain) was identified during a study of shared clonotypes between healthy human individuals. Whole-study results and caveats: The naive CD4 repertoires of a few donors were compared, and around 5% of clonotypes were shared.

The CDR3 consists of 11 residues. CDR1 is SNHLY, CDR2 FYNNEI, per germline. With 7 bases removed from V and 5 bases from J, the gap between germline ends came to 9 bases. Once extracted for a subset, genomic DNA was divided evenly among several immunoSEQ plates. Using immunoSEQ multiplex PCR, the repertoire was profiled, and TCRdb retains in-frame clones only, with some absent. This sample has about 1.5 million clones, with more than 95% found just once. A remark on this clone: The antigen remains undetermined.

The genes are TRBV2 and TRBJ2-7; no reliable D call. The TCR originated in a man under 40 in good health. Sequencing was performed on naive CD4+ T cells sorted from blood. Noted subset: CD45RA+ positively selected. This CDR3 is CASKYADEQYF. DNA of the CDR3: TGTGCCAGCAAGTACGCGGACGAGCAGTACTTC.